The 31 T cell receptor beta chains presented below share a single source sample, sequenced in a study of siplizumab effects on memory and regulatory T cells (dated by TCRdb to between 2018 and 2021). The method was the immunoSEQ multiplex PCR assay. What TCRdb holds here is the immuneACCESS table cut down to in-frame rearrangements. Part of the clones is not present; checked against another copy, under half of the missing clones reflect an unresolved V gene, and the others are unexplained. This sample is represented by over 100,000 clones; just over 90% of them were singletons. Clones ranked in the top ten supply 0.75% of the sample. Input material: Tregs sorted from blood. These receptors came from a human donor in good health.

CDR3 loop: CASSRQGGEKLFF. Here the CDR3 DNA reads TGTGCCAGCAGTAGGCAGGGGGGCGAAAAACTGTTTTTT. The V and J genes are TRBV6-1 and TRBJ1-4; TRBD1 aligns across 7 bases. Germline V CDR1 and CDR2: MNHNS, SASEGT. The CDR3 runs to 13 residues. The V segment lost 5 bases and the J segment 8 bases; nucleotides outside the gene matches: 5.

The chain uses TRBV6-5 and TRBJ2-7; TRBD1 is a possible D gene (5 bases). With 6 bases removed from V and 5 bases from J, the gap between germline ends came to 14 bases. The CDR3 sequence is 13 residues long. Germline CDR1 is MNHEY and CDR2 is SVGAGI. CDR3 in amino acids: CASRAQGSHEQYF. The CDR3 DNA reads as TGTGCCAGCAGGGCCCAGGGTTCCCACGAGCAGTACTTC.

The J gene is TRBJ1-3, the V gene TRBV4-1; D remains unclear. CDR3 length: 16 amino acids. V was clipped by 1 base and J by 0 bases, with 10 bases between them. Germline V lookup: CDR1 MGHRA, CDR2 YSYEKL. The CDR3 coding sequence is TGCGCCAGCAGCCAAGGGCGTACCGACTCTGGAAACACCATATATTTT. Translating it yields CASSQGRTDSGNTIYF.

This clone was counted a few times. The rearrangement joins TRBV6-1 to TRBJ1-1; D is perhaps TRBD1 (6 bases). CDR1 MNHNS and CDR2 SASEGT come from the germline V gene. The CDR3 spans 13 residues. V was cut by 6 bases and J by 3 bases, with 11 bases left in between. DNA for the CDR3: TGTGCCAGCAGAGGACAGTCTTACACTGAAGCTTTCTTT. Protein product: CASRGQSYTEAFF.

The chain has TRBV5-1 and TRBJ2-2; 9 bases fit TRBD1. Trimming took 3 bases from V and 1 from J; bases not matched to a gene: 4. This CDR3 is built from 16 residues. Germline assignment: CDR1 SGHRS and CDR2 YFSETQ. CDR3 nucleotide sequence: TGCGCCAGCAGCTCACAGGGGGCGCGGAACACCGGGGAGCTGTTTTTT. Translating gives CASSSQGARNTGELFF.

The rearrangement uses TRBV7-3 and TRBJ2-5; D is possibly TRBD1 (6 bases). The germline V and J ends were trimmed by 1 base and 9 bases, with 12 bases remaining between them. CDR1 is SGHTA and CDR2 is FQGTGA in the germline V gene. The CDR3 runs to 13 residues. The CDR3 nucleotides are TGTGCCAGCAGCTTAATGGCAGGGGCCTCCCAGTACTTC. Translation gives CASSLMAGASQYF.

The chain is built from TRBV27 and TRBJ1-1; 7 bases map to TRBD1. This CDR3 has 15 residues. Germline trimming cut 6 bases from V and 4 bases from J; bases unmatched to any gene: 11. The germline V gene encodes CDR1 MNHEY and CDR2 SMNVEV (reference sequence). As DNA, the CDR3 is TGTGCCAGCAGCCGACAGGGCACCTTGAGCACTGAAGCTTTCTTT. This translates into CASSRQGTLSTEAFF.

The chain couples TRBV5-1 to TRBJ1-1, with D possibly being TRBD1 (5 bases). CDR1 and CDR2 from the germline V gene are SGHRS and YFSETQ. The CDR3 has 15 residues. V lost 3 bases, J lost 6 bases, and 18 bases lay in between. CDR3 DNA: TGCGCCAGCAGCTGGGGGGAACCGAATGGCGCTGAAGCTTTCTTT. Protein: CASSWGEPNGAEAFF.

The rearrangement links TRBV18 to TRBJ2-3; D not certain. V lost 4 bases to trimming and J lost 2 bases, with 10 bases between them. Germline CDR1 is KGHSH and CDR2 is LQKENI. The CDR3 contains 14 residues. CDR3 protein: CASSRMGFTDTQYF. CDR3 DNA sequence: TGTGCCAGCTCACGAATGGGCTTCACAGATACGCAGTATTTT.

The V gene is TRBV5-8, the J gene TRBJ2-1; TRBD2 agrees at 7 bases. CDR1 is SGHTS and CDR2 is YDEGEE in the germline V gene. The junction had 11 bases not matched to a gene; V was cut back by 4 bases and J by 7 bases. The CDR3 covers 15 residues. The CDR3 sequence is CASSPYDGTTNEQFF. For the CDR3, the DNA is TGTGCCAGCAGCCCTTACGACGGGACTACTAATGAGCAGTTCTTC.

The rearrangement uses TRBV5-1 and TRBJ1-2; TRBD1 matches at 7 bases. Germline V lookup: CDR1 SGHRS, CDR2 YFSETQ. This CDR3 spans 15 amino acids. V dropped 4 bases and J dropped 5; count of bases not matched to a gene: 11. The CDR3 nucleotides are TGCGCCAGCAGCCCCGGACAGGTTTCGAGTTATGGCTACACCTTC. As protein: CASSPGQVSSYGYTF.

The CDR3, as DNA: TGTGCCAGCAGTACTGACAGAAGCTCCTACAATGAGCAGTTCTTC. The encoded protein is CASSTDRSSYNEQFF. The genes are TRBV2 and TRBJ2-1; D is possibly TRBD1 (5 bases). This CDR3 region has 15 residues. V gave up 5 bases and J gave up 0 bases, with 11 bases separating them. Germline V gives CDR1 SNHLY, CDR2 FYNNEI. Together with reference TRBV2 and TRBJ2-1, the CDR3 gives the full variable domain: EPEVTQTPSHQVTQMGQEVILRCVPISNHLYFYWYRQILGQKVEFLVSFYNNEISEKSEIFDDQFSVERPDGSNFTLKIRSTKLEDSAMYFCASSTDRSSYNEQFFGPGTRLTVL.

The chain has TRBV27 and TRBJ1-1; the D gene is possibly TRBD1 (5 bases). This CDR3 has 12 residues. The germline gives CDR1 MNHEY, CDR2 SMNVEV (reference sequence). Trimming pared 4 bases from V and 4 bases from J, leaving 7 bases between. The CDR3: CASSSRGTEAFF. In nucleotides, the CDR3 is TGTGCCAGCAGTTCGAGGGGCACTGAAGCTTTCTTT.

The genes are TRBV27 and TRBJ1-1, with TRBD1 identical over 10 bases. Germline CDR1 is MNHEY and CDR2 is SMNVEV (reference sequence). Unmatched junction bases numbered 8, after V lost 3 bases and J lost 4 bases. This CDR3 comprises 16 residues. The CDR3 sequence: CASSLLGTGDITEAFF. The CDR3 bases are TGTGCCAGCAGTTTGTTGGGGACAGGGGACATCACTGAAGCTTTCTTT.

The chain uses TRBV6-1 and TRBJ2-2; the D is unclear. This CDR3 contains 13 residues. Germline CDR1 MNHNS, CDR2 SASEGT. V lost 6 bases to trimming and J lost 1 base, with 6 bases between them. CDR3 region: CASRGLNTGELFF. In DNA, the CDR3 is TGTGCCAGCAGGGGGTTGAACACCGGGGAGCTGTTTTTT.

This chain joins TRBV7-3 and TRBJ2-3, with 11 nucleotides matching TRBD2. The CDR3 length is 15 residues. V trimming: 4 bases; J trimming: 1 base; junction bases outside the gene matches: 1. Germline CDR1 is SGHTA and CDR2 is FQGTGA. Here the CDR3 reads CASSSGLAGTDTQYF. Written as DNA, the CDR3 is TGTGCCAGCAGCTCGGGACTAGCGGGCACAGATACGCAGTATTTT.

The CDR3 nucleotides read TGTGCCATCAAGAACGGGACAAGCACAGATACGCAGTATTTT. Protein product: CAIKNGTSTDTQYF. The rearrangement uses TRBV10-3 and TRBJ2-3, with D tentatively TRBD1 (6 bases). The CDR3 runs 14 residues. The V end was cut by 7 bases, the J end by 0 bases, with 11 bases between. Germline V gene lookup returns CDR1 ENHRY and CDR2 SYGVKD.

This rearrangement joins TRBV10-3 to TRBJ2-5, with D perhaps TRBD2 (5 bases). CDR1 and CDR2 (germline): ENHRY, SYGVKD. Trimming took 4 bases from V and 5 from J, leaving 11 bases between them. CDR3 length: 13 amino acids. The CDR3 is CAISVRARETQYF. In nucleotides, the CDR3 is TGTGCCATCAGTGTGAGGGCGCGCGAGACCCAGTACTTC.

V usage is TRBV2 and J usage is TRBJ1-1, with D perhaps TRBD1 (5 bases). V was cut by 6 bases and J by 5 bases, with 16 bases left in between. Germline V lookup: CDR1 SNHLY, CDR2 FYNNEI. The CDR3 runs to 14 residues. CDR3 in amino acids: CASRMGEQATEAFF. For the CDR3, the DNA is TGTGCCAGCAGGATGGGGGAACAGGCAACTGAAGCTTTCTTT.

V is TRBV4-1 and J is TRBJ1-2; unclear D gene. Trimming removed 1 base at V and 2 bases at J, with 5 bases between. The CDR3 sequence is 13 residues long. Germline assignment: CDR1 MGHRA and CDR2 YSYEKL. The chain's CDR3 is CASSQGPNYGYTF. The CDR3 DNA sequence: TGCGCCAGCAGCCAAGGCCCCAACTATGGCTACACCTTC.

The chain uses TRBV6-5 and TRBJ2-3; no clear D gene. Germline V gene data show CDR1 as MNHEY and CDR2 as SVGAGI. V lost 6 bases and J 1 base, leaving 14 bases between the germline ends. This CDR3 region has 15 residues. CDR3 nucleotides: TGTGCCAGCAGATTCCGAAGCGTCCGCACAGATACGCAGTATTTT. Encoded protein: CASRFRSVRTDTQYF.

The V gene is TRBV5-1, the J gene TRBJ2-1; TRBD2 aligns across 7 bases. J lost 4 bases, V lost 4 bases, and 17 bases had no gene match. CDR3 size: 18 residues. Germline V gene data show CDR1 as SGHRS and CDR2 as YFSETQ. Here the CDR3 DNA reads TGCGCCAGCAGCCGAAATCCCCTTAGCGGGTTCACTTACAATGAGCAGTTCTTC. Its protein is CASSRNPLSGFTYNEQFF.

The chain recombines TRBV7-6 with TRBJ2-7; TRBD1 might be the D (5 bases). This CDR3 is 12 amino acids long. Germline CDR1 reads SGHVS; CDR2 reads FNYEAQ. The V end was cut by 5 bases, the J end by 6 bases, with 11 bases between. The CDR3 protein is CASSKFRAEQYF. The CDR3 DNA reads TGTGCCAGCAGCAAATTCAGGGCCGAGCAGTACTTC.

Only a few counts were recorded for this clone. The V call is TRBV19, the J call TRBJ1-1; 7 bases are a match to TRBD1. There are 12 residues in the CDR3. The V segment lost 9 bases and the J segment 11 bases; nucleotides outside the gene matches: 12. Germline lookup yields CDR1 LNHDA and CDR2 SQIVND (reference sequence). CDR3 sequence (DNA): TGTGCCAGCCTGACCCGAGGGGGCTTGGCTTTCTTT. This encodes CASLTRGGLAFF.

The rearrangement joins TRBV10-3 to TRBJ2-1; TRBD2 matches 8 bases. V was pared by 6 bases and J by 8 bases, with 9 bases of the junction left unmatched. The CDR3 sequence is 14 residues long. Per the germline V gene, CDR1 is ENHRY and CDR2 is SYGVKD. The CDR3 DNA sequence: TGTGCCATCAGACCCTCTAGCGGGTCCCATGAGCAGTTCTTC. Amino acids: CAIRPSSGSHEQFF.

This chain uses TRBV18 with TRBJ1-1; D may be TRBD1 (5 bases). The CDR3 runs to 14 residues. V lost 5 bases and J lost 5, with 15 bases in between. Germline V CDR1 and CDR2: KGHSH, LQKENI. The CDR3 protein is CASSTGIQGTEAFF. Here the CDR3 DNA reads TGTGCCAGCTCAACAGGTATCCAAGGGACTGAAGCTTTCTTT.

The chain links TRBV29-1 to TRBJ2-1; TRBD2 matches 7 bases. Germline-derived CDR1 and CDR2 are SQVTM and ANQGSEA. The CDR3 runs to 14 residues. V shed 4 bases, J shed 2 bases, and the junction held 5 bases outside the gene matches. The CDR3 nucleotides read TGCAGCGTTGTTTTGCGGGAGACCTACAATGAGCAGTTCTTC. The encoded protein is CSVVLRETYNEQFF.

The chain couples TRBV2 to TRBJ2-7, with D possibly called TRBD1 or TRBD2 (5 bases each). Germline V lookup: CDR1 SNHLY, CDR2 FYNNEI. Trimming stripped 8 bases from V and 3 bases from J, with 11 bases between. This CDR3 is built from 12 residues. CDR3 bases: TGTGCCAGCGGGGGTGAGTTCTACGAGCAGTACTTC. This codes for CASGGEFYEQYF.

CDR3 residues: CASSLYPRETQYF. The CDR3 nucleotides are TGTGCCAGCAGCTTATACCCCCGGGAGACCCAGTACTTC. V is TRBV7-9 and J is TRBJ2-5, with no clear D. Trimming removed 2 bases at V and 5 bases at J, with 9 bases between. The CDR3 loop spans 13 amino acids. In germline, CDR1 is SEHNR, CDR2 FQNEAQ (reference sequence).

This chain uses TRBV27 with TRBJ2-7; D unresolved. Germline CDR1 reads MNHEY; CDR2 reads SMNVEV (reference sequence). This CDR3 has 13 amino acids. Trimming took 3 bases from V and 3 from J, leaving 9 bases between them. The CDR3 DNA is TGTGCCAGCAGTTTCGGCCAGCTCTACGAGCAGTACTTC. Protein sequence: CASSFGQLYEQYF.

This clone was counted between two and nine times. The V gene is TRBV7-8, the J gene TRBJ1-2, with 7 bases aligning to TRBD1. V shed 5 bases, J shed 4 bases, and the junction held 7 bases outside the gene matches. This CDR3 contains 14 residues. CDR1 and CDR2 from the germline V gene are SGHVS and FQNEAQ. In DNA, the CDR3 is TGTGCCAGCAGCCTAGGGGGCGCTGTCTATGGCTACACCTTC. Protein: CASSLGGAVYGYTF.